The 15 T cell receptor beta chains in this list originate from one sample, sequenced in a study of T cells after posttransplantation cyclophosphamide (TCRdb year 2016). This specimen's treatment or condition label, interpreted: high-dose cyclophosphamide on days +3 and +4 as single-agent GVHD prophylaxis. For conditioning, the PTCy patients got busulfan and fludarabine, then a related or unrelated marrow graft, followed by cyclophosphamide on days +3 and +4. The library was generated by the immunoSEQ multiplex PCR assay. TCRdb took over this immuneACCESS table, retaining in-frame rearrangements with V and J assigned. Such tables are incomplete; in checked studies, under half of the missing clones stem from an unresolved V gene, and the remainder is unexplained. This sample has 11,000 or so clones in its table, and about 90% of those were observed once. The ten largest clonotypes hold around 4% of the sample.

Sequenced here: PBMCs, sampled after allogeneic stem cell transplant with posttransplant cyclophosphamide. The receptor set was obtained from a female patient aged 30 to 45 who received an allogeneic stem cell transplant from an unrelated donor, was CMV-positive, and had no GVHD. Where a transplant has occurred, the graft donor may have supplied some of the T cells.

J is TRBJ2-7 and V is TRBV5-1; 8 bases are shared with TRBD2. V shed 1 base, J shed 6 bases, and the junction held 9 bases outside the gene matches. Germline CDR1 SGHRS, CDR2 YFSETQ. The CDR3 has 15 amino acids. CDR3 coding DNA: TGCGCCAGCAGCTTGATTTCCGCCGGGGGGGTCGAGCAGTACTTC. Translation gives CASSLISAGGVEQYF.

This clone has a handful of counts. The gene calls are TRBV6-4 and TRBJ1-1, with D possibly TRBD1 on 6 matching bases. Germline CDR1 reads MRHNA; CDR2 reads SNTAGT. V was trimmed by 4 bases and J by 7 bases, leaving 13 bases between them. The CDR3 has 13 residues. CDR3 region: CASSALGAGEAFF. DNA of the CDR3: TGTGCCAGCAGTGCCCTGGGGGCAGGTGAAGCTTTCTTT.

The CDR3 here is CASSLRGTDTEAFF. Written as DNA, the CDR3 is TGTGCCAGCAGTTTAAGGGGGACGGACACTGAAGCTTTCTTT. This sequence joins TRBV28 and TRBJ1-1, with a tentative D call TRBD1 (6 bases). Germline V gene lookup returns CDR1 MDHEN and CDR2 SYDVKM. This CDR3 has 14 amino acids. V shed 2 bases and J shed 3 bases, with 10 bases lying between them.

The table lists this clone with a count of one. The rearrangement uses TRBV5-1 and TRBJ2-7; 8 bases fit TRBD2. The V gene's germline CDR1 is SGHRS and CDR2 YFSETQ. The ends lost 4 bases at V and 1 base at J; junction bases unmatched: 4. The CDR3 is 14 amino acids. CDR3 sequence reads: CASSPTSGSYEQYF. The CDR3 bases are TGCGCCAGCAGCCCAACTAGCGGATCCTACGAGCAGTACTTC.

This rearrangement joins TRBV7-2 to TRBJ1-2, with 9 positions matching TRBD1. The V and J ends lost 5 bases and 8 bases, in that order; junction bases with no gene match: 6. CDR1 and CDR2 (germline): SGHTA, FQGNSA. This CDR3 is 13 amino acids long. The CDR3 nucleotides read TGTGCCAGCAGCCTACAGGGGGCGCAAGGCTACACCTTC. It codes for CASSLQGAQGYTF.

V usage is TRBV2 and J usage is TRBJ1-5; possibly TRBD1 for D (5 bases). The CDR3 has 16 residues. From germline, CDR1 is SNHLY and CDR2 FYNNEI. Trimming left V 3 bases short and J 1 base short, with 13 bases between. The CDR3 bases are TGTGCCAGCAGTGAGTGGGTGGGGCTGAGCAATCAGCCCCAGCATTTT. This translates into CASSEWVGLSNQPQHF.

The chain employs TRBV27 and TRBJ2-3; 7 bases are a match to TRBD2. The CDR3 is 21 residues long. Germline values: CDR1 MNHEY, CDR2 SMNVEV (reference sequence). Trimming at V came to 1 base and at J to 1 base, leaving 20 bases not matched to a gene. The CDR3 sequence is CASSLFVGRLAVTLGTDTQYF. CDR3 DNA: TGTGCCAGCAGTTTATTCGTGGGGCGTCTAGCGGTAACCCTTGGCACAGATACGCAGTATTTT.

The chain couples TRBV14 to TRBJ2-1, with a possible D match to TRBD2 (6 bases). The CDR3 consists of 15 residues. Trimming took 2 bases from V and 9 from J, leaving 17 bases between them. CDR1 is SGHDN and CDR2 is FVKESK in the germline V gene. The CDR3 here is CASSQPLWRDSEQFF. The DNA of the CDR3 is TGTGCCAGCAGCCAACCCCTTTGGCGGGATAGTGAGCAGTTCTTC. The full variable domain, in which reference TRBV14 and TRBJ2-1 provide the parts outside the CDR3, is EAGVTQFPSHSVIEKGQTVTLRCDPISGHDNLYWYRRVMGKEIKFLLHFVKESKQDESGMPNNRFLAERTGGTYSTLKVQPAELEDSGVYFCASSQPLWRDSEQFFGPGTRLTVL.

The chain uses TRBV5-1 and TRBJ1-4; 8 nucleotides line up with TRBD1. CDR1 SGHRS and CDR2 YFSETQ come from the germline V gene. The CDR3 is 16 residues long. Trimming took 3 bases from V and 0 from J; bases not matched to a gene: 4. In nucleotides, the CDR3 is TGCGCCAGCAGCTCGGACAGGGCGGCAACTAATGAAAAACTGTTTTTT. This gives the protein CASSSDRAATNEKLFF.

The chain links TRBV28 to TRBJ2-5, with D maybe TRBD2 (7 bases). Trimming cost V 3 bases and J 1 base, with 15 bases left between them. CDR3 length equals 16 residues. CDR1 and CDR2 from the germline V gene are MDHEN and SYDVKM. CDR3 sequence: CASSFWAGAGQETQYF. The CDR3 nucleotides are TGTGCCAGCAGTTTTTGGGCGGGGGCGGGCCAAGAGACCCAGTACTTC. Combining the CDR3 with reference TRBV28 and TRBJ2-5 gives the whole variable domain DVKVTQSSRYLVKRTGEKVFLECVQDMDHENMFWYRQDPGLGLRLIYFSYDVKMKEKGDIPEGYSVSREKKERFSLILESASTNQTSMYLCASSFWAGAGQETQYFGPGTRLLVL.

This clone was recorded only once. The rearrangement links TRBV9 to TRBJ1-1; unclear D gene. Trimming left V 0 bases short and J 0 bases short, with 6 bases between. The CDR3 is 14 residues long. CDR1 and CDR2 from the germline V gene are SGDLS and YYNGEE. The CDR3 DNA reads TGTGCCAGCAGCGTAGGTCAGATGAACACTGAAGCTTTCTTT. It translates to CASSVGQMNTEAFF.

V is TRBV2 and J is TRBJ2-7, with D possibly TRBD2 on 7 matching bases. V was pared by 7 bases and J by 5 bases, with 15 bases between. The germline V gene has CDR1 SNHLY and CDR2 FYNNEI. CDR3 length: 13 amino acids. This CDR3 reads CASTAGAYDEQYF. CDR3 nucleotide sequence: TGTGCCAGCACGGCGGGGGCGTACGACGAGCAGTACTTC. The full variable domain, with the rest looked up from reference TRBV2 and TRBJ2-7, is EPEVTQTPSHQVTQMGQEVILRCVPISNHLYFYWYRQILGQKVEFLVSFYNNEISEKSEIFDDQFSVERPDGSNFTLKIRSTKLEDSAMYFCASTAGAYDEQYFGPGTRLTVT.

The chain uses TRBV19 and TRBJ1-5; D perhaps matches TRBD1 (6 bases). The length of the CDR3 is 14 residues. Germline V lookup: CDR1 LNHDA, CDR2 SQIVND (reference sequence). With 4 bases removed from V and 1 base from J, the gap between germline ends came to 8 bases. CDR3 bases: TGTGCCAGTAGTACAGGGGAGAGCAATCAGCCCCAGCATTTT. This codes for CASSTGESNQPQHF.

This rearrangement joins TRBV29-1 to TRBJ2-6, with a possible D match to TRBD1 (6 bases). Between the trimmed V and J ends, which lost 0 bases and 2 bases, there was a span of 14 bases. CDR1 and CDR2 from the germline V gene are SQVTM and ANQGSEA. The CDR3 spans 17 residues. The DNA for the CDR3 is TGCAGCGTTGAAGAGACCGGGGCAGGGGCTGGGGCCAACGTCCTGACTTTC. It is translated as CSVEETGAGAGANVLTF. Combining the CDR3 with reference TRBV29-1 and TRBJ2-6 gives the whole variable domain SAVISQKPSRDICQRGTSLTIQCQVDSQVTMMFWYRQQPGQSLTLIATANQGSEATYESGFVIDKFPISRPNLTFSTLTVSNMSPEDSSIYLCSVEETGAGAGANVLTFGAGSRLTVL.

The J gene is TRBJ2-5, the V gene TRBV7-8; the D is unclear. The V end was cut by 0 bases, the J end by 1 base, with 12 bases between. CDR1 and CDR2 (germline): SGHVS, FQNEAQ. The CDR3 extends over 16 amino acids. Here the CDR3 reads CASSLAGEQPQETQYF. CDR3 sequence (DNA): TGTGCCAGCAGCTTAGCTGGTGAACAGCCCCAAGAGACCCAGTACTTC.